The rows below give T cell receptor beta chains drawn from one sample of a study of identical twins. Each CDR3 protein gets one entry after TCRdb re-called the 5' RACE reads with MiXCR. This sample yields 640,000 or so distinct CDR3 sequences, of which less than 7% are seen a single time; roughly 1.6% belongs to the top ten. Material for sequencing was naive T cells sorted from blood. Every receptor here comes from a man in his late teens or twenties in good health. Both conserved end residues are part of each CDR3. D genes are given only for firm matches. Some rows have no size entry. The others give once, few or many, or a class for an expanded clone.

cdr3_aa: CASSYLSGRAYNEQFF
cdr3_nt: TGTGCCAGCAGTTACCTCAGCGGGAGGGCATACAATGAGCAGTTCTTC
d_call: TRBD2
clone_size: few
v_call: TRBV6-2/TRBV6-3
j_call: TRBJ2-1

cdr3_aa: CASSWTSGRRDTQYF
cdr3_nt: TGTGCCAGCAGTTGGACTAGCGGGAGGAGAGATACGCAGTATTTT
d_call: TRBD2
clone_size: many
v_call: TRBV12-3/TRBV12-4
j_call: TRBJ2-3

cdr3_aa: CASSSERDSYNEQFF
cdr3_nt: TGTGCCAGCAGTTCGGAGCGGGACTCCTACAATGAGCAGTTCTTC
d_call: TRBD2
clone_size: -
v_call: TRBV6-5
j_call: TRBJ2-1

cdr3_aa: CASSPPESYEQYF
cdr3_nt: TGTGCCAGCAGCCCTCCAGAATCCTACGAGCAGTACTTC
d_call: -
clone_size: few
v_call: TRBV28
j_call: TRBJ2-7

cdr3_aa: CASSYQQGPWSEQYF
cdr3_nt: TGTGCCAGCAGTTATCAACAGGGACCATGGAGCGAGCAGTACTTC
d_call: -
clone_size: -
v_call: TRBV27
j_call: TRBJ2-7

cdr3_aa: CASSPNWGRSEKLFF
cdr3_nt: TGTGCCAGCAGCCCCAACTGGGGCAGAAGTGAAAAACTGTTTTTT
d_call: -
clone_size: many
v_call: TRBV7-6
j_call: TRBJ1-4

cdr3_aa: CASSLDGQGYTEAFF
cdr3_nt: TGTGCCAGCAGCTTGGATGGGCAGGGGTACACTGAAGCTTTCTTT
d_call: -
clone_size: -
v_call: TRBV5-5
j_call: TRBJ1-1

cdr3_aa: CASSRLTGRAGANVLTF
cdr3_nt: TGCGCCAGCAGCCGATTGACAGGGAGAGCTGGGGCCAACGTCCTGACTTTC
d_call: TRBD1
clone_size: -
v_call: TRBV4-1
j_call: TRBJ2-6

cdr3_aa: CASSPELYEQFF
cdr3_nt: TGTGCCAGCTCACCAGAGTTATACGAGCAGTTCTTC
d_call: -
clone_size: many
v_call: TRBV18
j_call: TRBJ2-1

cdr3_aa: CASSRKGGTEAFF
cdr3_nt: TGTGCCAGCTCACGAAAGGGGGGGACCGAAGCTTTCTTT
d_call: -
clone_size: few
v_call: TRBV18
j_call: TRBJ1-1

cdr3_aa: CASMLGVNSPLHF
cdr3_nt: TGTGCCAGTATGTTGGGGGTTAATTCACCCCTCCACTTT
d_call: -
clone_size: -
v_call: TRBV19
j_call: TRBJ1-6

cdr3_aa: CSAIPGTGGADTQYF
cdr3_nt: TGCAGTGCTATTCCGGGAACCGGCGGCGCAGATACGCAGTATTTT
d_call: -
clone_size: -
v_call: TRBV20-1
j_call: TRBJ2-3

cdr3_aa: CASSFLAEGEYEQYF
cdr3_nt: TGTGCCAGCAGTTTTCTAGCGGAGGGAGAATACGAGCAGTACTTC
d_call: TRBD2
clone_size: many
v_call: TRBV6-2/TRBV6-3
j_call: TRBJ2-7

cdr3_aa: CSARGAPSSGANVLTF
cdr3_nt: TGCAGTGCTAGGGGGGCCCCTTCCTCTGGGGCCAACGTCCTGACTTTC
d_call: -
clone_size: many
v_call: TRBV20-1
j_call: TRBJ2-6

cdr3_aa: CSGGRVGGDTQYF
cdr3_nt: TGCAGCGGGGGCAGGGTCGGGGGAGATACGCAGTATTTT
d_call: -
clone_size: -
v_call: TRBV29-1
j_call: TRBJ2-3

cdr3_aa: CASSDLWRTGELFF
cdr3_nt: TGTGCCAGCAGTGACCTATGGAGGACCGGGGAGCTGTTTTTT
d_call: -
clone_size: many
v_call: TRBV6-1
j_call: TRBJ2-2

cdr3_aa: CSVARSGTGSNTGELFF
cdr3_nt: TGCAGCGTTGCTCGCTCGGGGACAGGGTCGAACACCGGGGAGCTGTTTTTT
d_call: TRBD1
clone_size: few
v_call: TRBV29-1
j_call: TRBJ2-2

cdr3_aa: CASSLSARDRAPYEQYF
cdr3_nt: TGCGCCAGCAGCTTGTCCGCCCGAGACAGGGCCCCCTACGAGCAGTACTTC
d_call: TRBD1
clone_size: few
v_call: TRBV5-1
j_call: TRBJ2-7

cdr3_aa: CASSFQIQETQYF
cdr3_nt: TGCGCCAGCAGCTTCCAGATCCAAGAGACCCAGTACTTC
d_call: -
clone_size: few
v_call: TRBV5-1
j_call: TRBJ2-5

cdr3_aa: CASTQGGIAGELFF
cdr3_nt: TGTGCCAGCACCCAAGGAGGGATTGCCGGGGAGCTGTTTTTT
d_call: -
clone_size: -
v_call: TRBV3-1
j_call: TRBJ2-2

cdr3_aa: CASSSRGPLDTQYF
cdr3_nt: TGTGCCAGCAGCTCCAGGGGGCCCCTAGATACGCAGTATTTT
d_call: TRBD1
clone_size: few
v_call: TRBV7-8
j_call: TRBJ2-3

cdr3_aa: CSARVRGENTEAFF
cdr3_nt: TGCAGTGCTAGAGTTCGGGGAGAGAACACTGAAGCTTTCTTT
d_call: -
clone_size: few
v_call: TRBV20-1
j_call: TRBJ1-1

cdr3_aa: CASSLERLAGPRRRNEQYF
cdr3_nt: TGTGCCAGCAGCTTGGAGAGACTAGCGGGACCCCGGCGACGTAACGAGCAGTACTTC
d_call: TRBD2
clone_size: few
v_call: TRBV11-1
j_call: TRBJ2-7

cdr3_aa: CSVAGSYGYTF
cdr3_nt: TGCAGCGTTGCGGGCAGCTATGGCTACACCTTC
d_call: -
clone_size: many
v_call: TRBV29-1
j_call: TRBJ1-2

cdr3_aa: CASSDAQGKGYTF
cdr3_nt: TGTGCCAGCAGTGATGCCCAAGGGAAAGGCTACACCTTC
d_call: -
clone_size: -
v_call: TRBV2
j_call: TRBJ1-2

cdr3_aa: CASSLGGVTKDLQNIQYF
cdr3_nt: TGTGCCAGCAGCTTGGGGGGTGTGACAAAGGATCTCCAAAACATTCAGTACTTC
d_call: -
clone_size: many
v_call: TRBV5-5
j_call: TRBJ2-4

cdr3_aa: CASSLVGTSGIYNEQFF
cdr3_nt: TGTGCCAGCAGTTTAGTAGGGACTAGCGGGATCTACAATGAGCAGTTCTTC
d_call: TRBD2
clone_size: -
v_call: TRBV27
j_call: TRBJ2-1

cdr3_aa: CASSSPISGNSPLHF
cdr3_nt: TGTGCCAGCAGTTCACCGATAAGCGGAAATTCACCCCTCCACTTT
d_call: -
clone_size: many
v_call: TRBV27
j_call: TRBJ1-6

cdr3_aa: CSGVRGSYNEQFF
cdr3_nt: TGCAGTGGGGTACGGGGTTCCTACAATGAGCAGTTCTTC
d_call: -
clone_size: -
v_call: TRBV20-1
j_call: TRBJ2-1

cdr3_aa: CASSYDRASYNEQFF
cdr3_nt: TGTGCCAGCAGCTACGACAGGGCCTCCTACAATGAGCAGTTCTTC
d_call: TRBD1
clone_size: few
v_call: TRBV7-2
j_call: TRBJ2-1

cdr3_aa: CSARNLAGVMETQYF
cdr3_nt: TGCAGTGCTAGGAACCTAGCGGGAGTTATGGAGACCCAGTACTTC
d_call: TRBD2
clone_size: many
v_call: TRBV20-1
j_call: TRBJ2-5

cdr3_aa: CASSDLKGATYEQYF
cdr3_nt: TGCGCCAGCAGTGACCTTAAGGGGGCCACCTACGAGCAGTACTTC
d_call: TRBD1
clone_size: many
v_call: TRBV10-2
j_call: TRBJ2-7

cdr3_aa: CAINLAGPSTDTQYF
cdr3_nt: TGTGCCATCAACCTAGCGGGCCCTAGCACAGATACGCAGTATTTT
d_call: TRBD2
clone_size: many
v_call: TRBV12-3/TRBV12-4
j_call: TRBJ2-3

cdr3_aa: CASSKGSDTQYF
cdr3_nt: TGTGCCAGCTCCAAGGGATCTGATACGCAGTATTTT
d_call: -
clone_size: -
v_call: TRBV11-2
j_call: TRBJ2-3

cdr3_aa: CSATGLSAGGKYEQYF
cdr3_nt: TGCAGTGCTACAGGACTGTCAGCGGGAGGGAAATACGAGCAGTACTTC
d_call: TRBD2
clone_size: few
v_call: TRBV20-1
j_call: TRBJ2-7

cdr3_aa: CASSLAPGGDQPQHF
cdr3_nt: TGCGCCAGCAGCTTGGCGCCAGGGGGTGATCAGCCCCAGCATTTT
d_call: TRBD1
clone_size: -
v_call: TRBV5-1
j_call: TRBJ1-5

cdr3_aa: CSVEVGTGDIYGYTF
cdr3_nt: TGCAGCGTTGAAGTCGGGACAGGGGATATCTATGGCTACACCTTC
d_call: TRBD1
clone_size: many
v_call: TRBV29-1
j_call: TRBJ1-2

cdr3_aa: CASSQEGQETYEQYF
cdr3_nt: TGCGCCAGCAGCCAAGAAGGACAGGAGACCTACGAGCAGTACTTC
d_call: TRBD1
clone_size: many
v_call: TRBV4-3
j_call: TRBJ2-7

cdr3_aa: CASSPRTSGRAISYNEQFF
cdr3_nt: TGTGCCAGCAGTCCAAGGACTAGCGGGAGGGCCATCTCCTACAATGAGCAGTTCTTC
d_call: TRBD2
clone_size: many
v_call: TRBV28
j_call: TRBJ2-1

cdr3_aa: CASSDHAGFGANVLTF
cdr3_nt: TGTGCCAGCAGTGACCACGCTGGGTTTGGGGCCAACGTCCTGACTTTC
d_call: -
clone_size: few
v_call: TRBV6-2/TRBV6-3
j_call: TRBJ2-6

cdr3_aa: CASSLYQSYGYTF
cdr3_nt: TGTGCCAGCAGTTTGTACCAGTCCTATGGCTACACCTTC
d_call: -
clone_size: many
v_call: TRBV12-3/TRBV12-4
j_call: TRBJ1-2

cdr3_aa: CASSWGHRNFGYNEQFF
cdr3_nt: TGTGCCAGCAGTTGGGGACATCGCAATTTCGGGTACAATGAGCAGTTCTTC
d_call: -
clone_size: -
v_call: TRBV6-2/TRBV6-3
j_call: TRBJ2-1

cdr3_aa: CSARVRREYGDTGELFF
cdr3_nt: TGCAGTGCTAGGGTTAGGCGGGAGTACGGTGACACCGGGGAGCTGTTTTTT
d_call: TRBD2
clone_size: many
v_call: TRBV20-1
j_call: TRBJ2-2

cdr3_aa: CASSFDATNEKLFF
cdr3_nt: TGTGCCAGCAGCTTTGATGCAACTAATGAAAAACTGTTTTTT
d_call: -
clone_size: many
v_call: TRBV7-9
j_call: TRBJ1-4

cdr3_aa: CASSDSSSYEQYF
cdr3_nt: TGTGCCAGCAGCGACAGCAGCTCCTACGAGCAGTACTTC
d_call: -
clone_size: many
v_call: TRBV7-9
j_call: TRBJ2-7

cdr3_aa: CAISFHSGNTIYF
cdr3_nt: TGTGCCATTAGTTTCCACTCTGGAAACACCATATATTTT
d_call: -
clone_size: many
v_call: TRBV12-3/TRBV12-4
j_call: TRBJ1-3

cdr3_aa: CASSPGDLGVNTEAFF
cdr3_nt: TGTGCCAGCTCACCAGGGGACTTGGGGGTGAACACTGAAGCTTTCTTT
d_call: -
clone_size: many
v_call: TRBV18
j_call: TRBJ1-1

cdr3_aa: CASGETSGQNNEQFF
cdr3_nt: TGTGCCAGCGGGGAGACCTCGGGACAGAACAATGAGCAGTTCTTC
d_call: TRBD1
clone_size: few
v_call: TRBV6-2/TRBV6-3
j_call: TRBJ2-1

cdr3_aa: CAISSHASYNEQFF
cdr3_nt: TGTGCCATCTCTTCTCACGCGTCCTACAATGAGCAGTTCTTC
d_call: -
clone_size: few
v_call: TRBV10-3
j_call: TRBJ2-1

cdr3_aa: CASSSGTGSLEQYF
cdr3_nt: TGTGCCAGCAGTTCCGGGACAGGGAGTCTCGAGCAGTACTTC
d_call: TRBD1
clone_size: -
v_call: TRBV9
j_call: TRBJ2-7

cdr3_aa: CASSVVSTTEQFF
cdr3_nt: TGTGCCAGCAGCGTAGTATCGACTACGGAGCAGTTCTTC
d_call: -
clone_size: many
v_call: TRBV9
j_call: TRBJ2-1

cdr3_aa: CSTTTGAVYGYTF
cdr3_nt: TGCAGCACAACGACAGGGGCTGTTTATGGCTACACCTTC
d_call: TRBD1
clone_size: many
v_call: TRBV29-1
j_call: TRBJ1-2

cdr3_aa: CASSKASGYKNEQFF
cdr3_nt: TGTGCCAGCAGCAAAGCTAGCGGGTATAAGAATGAGCAGTTCTTC
d_call: -
clone_size: many
v_call: TRBV21-1
j_call: TRBJ2-1